One sample yielded the 11 T cell receptor beta chains listed below, sequenced in a study of blood T cells in healthy people across ages. A second roughly 7 to 12 cycle PCR used barcoded and J-beta primers. TCRdb analysed the 5' RACE reads with MiXCR anew, one entry per CDR3 protein. The table has about 1,500,000 distinct CDR3 sequences, 42% seen once. The sample comprised blood. All receptors come from a woman aged 18-30 years in good health.

This rearrangement joins TRBV6-5 to TRBJ1-3; D remains unclear. CDR1 and CDR2 (germline): MNHEY, SVGAGI. CDR3 length equals 15 residues. The V end lost 0 bases, the J end lost 0 bases, and 6 bases lay between the germline ends. CDR3 in amino acids: CASSYSRSSGNTIYF. In DNA, the CDR3 is TGTGCCAGCAGTTACTCGAGGAGCTCTGGAAACACCATATATTTT.

This clonotype was detected a few times. The chain recombines TRBV6-6 with TRBJ2-1, with D hard to call. The CDR3 spans 11 residues. The V end lost 5 bases, the J end lost 8 bases, and 7 bases lay between the germline ends. Germline loops: CDR1 MNHNY, CDR2 SVGAGI (reference sequence). The CDR3 here is CASSPWDEQFF. The CDR3 DNA reads as TGTGCCAGCAGTCCCTGGGATGAGCAGTTCTTC.

This clonotype has more than one count but fewer than ten. The junction does not match germline at one end; this may be a read error. This chain links TRBV6-1 with TRBJ1-2, with a tentative D call TRBD1 (5 bases). There are 14 residues in the CDR3. Germline CDR1 and CDR2: MNHNS and SASEGT. For the CDR3, the DNA is TGTGCCAGCAGTGAAGCAGGGACTAACTGTGGCTACACCTTC. This codes for CASSEAGTNCGYTF.

Regarding this clonotype: Possible read error: a much larger clone is one base away. The chain uses TRBV29-1 and TRBJ2-3, with D maybe TRBD1 (6 bases). This CDR3 comprises 14 residues. In germline, CDR1 is SQVTM, CDR2 ANQGSEA. Trimming cost V 5 bases and J 2 bases, with 14 bases left between them. The CDR3: CSVLRGADTDTQYF. CDR3 nucleotides: TGCAGCGTTCTCAGGGGAGCGGACACAGATACGCAGTATTTT.

The V call is TRBV28, the J call TRBJ2-5; TRBD2 matches 8 bases. The CDR3 has 17 amino acids. Germline loops: CDR1 MDHEN, CDR2 SYDVKM. V lost 1 base, J lost 0 bases, and 7 bases stayed unmatched. The CDR3 sequence: CASSLLPSGPHQETQYF. CDR3 bases: TGTGCCAGCAGTTTATTGCCTAGCGGGCCCCACCAAGAGACCCAGTACTTC.

The chain is built from TRBV27 and TRBJ1-1; no firm D call. V was shortened by 8 bases and J by 1 base, with 17 bases between the two germline ends. This CDR3 is 15 amino acids long. The germline CDR1 and CDR2 sequences are MNHEY and SMNVEV (reference sequence). The CDR3 bases are TGTGCCAGCGGACCCCGGAGTTTTCCGAACACTGAAGCTTTCTTT. Amino acids: CASGPRSFPNTEAFF.

A few counts support this clonotype. V gene TRBV24-1 combines with J gene TRBJ2-1; D is unclear. V was clipped by 2 bases and J by 8 bases, with 9 bases between them. Germline assignment: CDR1 KGHDR and CDR2 SFDVKD. The CDR3 is made up of 13 amino acids. The CDR3 protein is CATSDSGWDEQFF. The CDR3 bases are TGTGCCACCAGTGATTCCGGATGGGATGAGCAGTTCTTC.

The chain has TRBV6-6 and TRBJ2-7; 7 bases match TRBD1. The CDR3 runs 17 residues. In germline, CDR1 is MNHNY, CDR2 SVGAGI (reference sequence). The V gene end was trimmed by 2 bases and the J gene end by 0 bases; junction bases not matched to a gene: 10. CDR3 bases: TGTGCCAGCAGTTACCACGTCGGGACAGCAAGCTCCTACGAGCAGTACTTC. Encoded protein: CASSYHVGTASSYEQYF.

V is TRBV29-1 and J is TRBJ1-5; weak D call: TRBD1 (5 bases). The CDR3 totals 14 residues. The germline V and J ends were trimmed by 2 bases and 4 bases, with 12 bases remaining between them. Germline V gene data show CDR1 as SQVTM and CDR2 as ANQGSEA. The CDR3 coding sequence is TGCAGCGTTGAAACGGGACCGGGGAATCAGCCCCAGCATTTT. Translation gives CSVETGPGNQPQHF.

Comments on this clonotype: The junction does not match germline at one end; this may be a read error. The chain has TRBV7-7 and TRBJ2-3; tentative D call: TRBD2 (5 bases). From germline, CDR1 is SSHAT and CDR2 FNYEAQ (reference sequence). The CDR3 length is 14 residues. Here the CDR3 reads CASSVTSGSDTQYF. As DNA, the CDR3 is TGTGCTAGCAGCGTAACATCGGGGTCAGATACGCAGTATTTT.

The rearrangement joins TRBV5-1 to TRBJ1-5; D uncertain. There are 16 residues in the CDR3. Germline CDR1 and CDR2: SGHRS and YFSETQ. V was pared by 2 bases and J by 3 bases, with 15 bases between. The CDR3 DNA follows: TGCGCCAGCAGCTTTCCCCCGGGTATTGACAATCAGCCCCAGCATTTT. Residues: CASSFPPGIDNQPQHF.